This TCR beta chain was observed in a study of shared T cell receptors in the human thymus. Germline CDR1 is LGHNA and CDR2 is YSLEER. This CDR3 has 16 amino acids. The V and J ends lost 1 base and 4 bases respectively, with 17 bases between them. The repertoire was sequenced with immunoSEQ multiplex PCR; TCRdb's copy has only in-frame clones and lacks some. The data hold about 660,000 clones, with over 75% observed a single time. Another study also made use of these data, one on human thymus T cells. That study reports: Thymus was obtained from resections taken during corrective heart surgery. Related work showed strongly overlapping thymic repertoires across unrelated individuals.

This chain connects TRBV4-3 to TRBJ2-7; possible D gene TRBD1, 6 bases. Sample: thymocytes. This sequence was found in a boy in the first two years of life with a congenital heart defect. The CDR3 is CASSQGLQGKGYEQYF. The DNA of the CDR3 is TGCGCCAGCAGCCAAGGCCTGCAGGGGAAGGGATACGAGCAGTACTTC.